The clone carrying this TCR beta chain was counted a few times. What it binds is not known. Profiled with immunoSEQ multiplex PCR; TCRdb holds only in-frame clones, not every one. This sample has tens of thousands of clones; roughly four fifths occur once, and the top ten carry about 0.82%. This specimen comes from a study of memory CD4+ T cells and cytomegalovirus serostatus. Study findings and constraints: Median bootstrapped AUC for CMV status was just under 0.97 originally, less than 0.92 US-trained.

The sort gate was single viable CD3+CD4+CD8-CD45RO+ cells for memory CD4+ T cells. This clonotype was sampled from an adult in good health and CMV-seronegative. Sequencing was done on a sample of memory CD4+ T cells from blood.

Here the CDR3 reads CASRPQNTGELFF. The CDR3 DNA is TGTGCCAGCAGACCCCAGAACACCGGGGAGCTGTTTTTT. This chain links TRBV7-2 with TRBJ2-2; D uncertain. The V and J ends lost 6 bases and 1 base respectively, with 6 bases between them. CDR1 is SGHTA and CDR2 is FQGNSA in the germline V gene. The CDR3 has 13 residues.